The sequence of this T cell receptor beta chain was determined in a study of blood T cell repertoires in COVID-19. Study information: The origin of the acute and convalescent COVID-19 samples was the United States, Italy and Spain.

Authors' analysis steps: Amplification of reference gene primers provided the estimated nucleated cell counts. Only in-frame clones appear in the TCRdb table, and some are missing; sequencing was by immunoSEQ multiplex PCR. From that table come the V and J calls and clone size; the DNA was used to work out D and trimming. The repertoire consists of approximately 170,000 clones, with roughly nine tenths occurring once and the leading ten covering roughly 3.4%. From germline, CDR1 is SEHNR and CDR2 FQNEAQ (reference sequence). The CDR3 length is 14 residues. Deletions cut 5 bases from V and 3 bases from J, with 14 bases between.

V is TRBV7-9 and J is TRBJ2-7, with D possibly being TRBD2 (5 bases). The receptor's source is a man in his 70s with acute or convalescent COVID-19. The specimen sequenced was peripheral blood. CDR3 sequence reads: CASSHTGLDYEQYF. The CDR3 DNA reads as TGTGCCAGCAGCCACACGGGGTTGGACTACGAGCAGTACTTC.